The present T cell receptor (beta chain) was sequenced within a study of cytomegalovirus exposure and HLA in healthy donors (dated by TCRdb to the late 2010s). A note on the overall study: An earlier analysis of roughly 500 of the donors reported approximately 270 Gb of sequence data and 117 million unique TCR beta sequences from 150 million to 200 million T cells. The study profiled the T cell repertoires of around 700 subjects by immunosequencing and related them to cytomegalovirus serostatus. Alongside the repertoire data, information on donor age, sex, ethnicity and CMV serostatus was compiled. A later analysis re-examined previously published TCR beta repertoires from more than 650 donors and added high-resolution HLA genotyping to investigate patterns of TCR occurrence. The number of typed donors differed by locus: about 620-630 for A, B, C, DRB1 and DQB1; approximately 520 for DQA1; about 600 for DPA1; and about 470 for DPB1. Of the 300 to 500 genotyped donors, 65% to 90% were placed in the genetic ancestry cluster associated with self-reported Caucasian donors. Because of strong linkage in the cohort, four or five DR-DQ haplotypes were treated as single units for association and clustering. To predict cytomegalovirus infection status, the study combined high-throughput TCR immunosequencing, statistical association of individual TCRs with disease status, and machine learning. The aim of the study was to test whether cataloging public T cell receptors could identify signatures of past pathogen exposure. In the later analysis, no new phenotypic data were used to find candidate immune exposures; instead, reliance was placed on TCR beta sequences and their occurrence across donors. An earlier analysis of around 580 of the donors used high-throughput TCR beta sequencing to judge whether each TCR beta V gene segment behaved as functional or pseudogenic. Class I and class II HLA loci were covered by the typing at four-digit resolution. Among over 350 genotyped donors of the cohort, an average of about 240,000 unique TCR beta nucleotide sequences were sequenced per donor, roughly 18% of them non-productive. Besides the first cohort of roughly 700 subjects, a separate validation cohort made up of over 95 different subjects was used. Every repertoire in the discovery cohort had been generated on one and the same sequencing platform. A later genetic analysis took genome-wide SNP genotypes for about 55% of the roughly 700 donors and used that subset as a discovery cohort. An early release covering roughly 600 HLA-typed donors comprised about 290 gigabases of sequencing data and roughly 85 million unique TCR sequences.

Counted from cysteine to phenylalanine, this CDR3 has 17 amino acids. Only the CDR3 DNA stays, 51 bases, in frame from base 1. Trimming costs V 2 bases and J 7 bases, and their ends lie 20 bases apart. The CDR1 and CDR2 encoded by the germline V gene (reference sequence) are SEHNR and FQNEAQ. The library was made by the immunoSEQ multiplex PCR assay. The multiplex PCR relied on a mix of 60 forward primers for TCR Vbeta segments and 13 reverse primers for TCR Jbeta segments. The CDR3 region of rearranged TCR beta genes was amplified from genomic DNA by a multiplex PCR assay. Amplified TCR beta libraries were sequenced as 87-base-pair reads on the Illumina HiSeq System. The authors processed their data as follows. Across the 670 or so repertoires, a later analysis counted 80 million or so unique TCR beta chains, roughly 11 million of which were shared by at least two donors. Raw reads were error-corrected and collapsed into unique sequences with a nearest-neighbor algorithm that merged closely related sequences to remove PCR and sequencing errors. To assign V, D and J gene segments, CDR3 sequences were aligned to IMGT reference sequences. For a sequence to be retained, a match of at least six nucleotides was required to both a V gene segment and a J gene segment. A rearrangement was called productive if the CDR3 had no stop codons and remained in frame with V and J, and every other rearrangement was called non-productive. CDR3 was defined by IMGT convention, running from the second conserved V-encoded cysteine to the conserved J-encoded phenylalanine. Sequences without an unambiguous match to a single V gene segment were excluded from the earlier analysis of almost 600 of the donors. In an earlier analysis of around 600 of the donors, V segments were called functional above 56.7% productive rearrangements and were called segregating when the between-donor standard deviation exceeded 5%. A statistical classification framework was built for diagnosing cytomegalovirus status from the catalog of TCR beta chain sequences. V and J gene assignment, in a later analysis, came from comparing TCR nucleotide sequences with IMGT/GENE-DB human TR gene sequences. Using the TCRdist pipeline, a later analysis assigned CDR3 sequences along with most-parsimonious VDJ recombination scenarios. A later analysis defined each TCR beta chain by its CDR3 amino acid sequence plus V-gene family, and excluded reads lacking a unique V-gene family. In a later analysis, 500 to 650 highly shared, low-generation-probability nucleotide sequences were removed to address suspected cross-contamination and a sequencing artifact. A later analysis calculated a clonal expansion index for each public chain from normalized within-repertoire ranks of inferred template counts. A later analysis computed generation probabilities with a VDJ recombination model fitted to out-of-frame rearrangements, and checked the results against IGoR. In a later analysis, hypergeometric tests were used to score TCR-TCR, TCR-HLA and TCR-CMV co-occurrence, with a repertoire-size bias correction applied to TCR pairs. False discovery rates were estimated in a later analysis by permuting HLA or CMV assignments 20 times. In a later analysis, co-occurring TCRs were grouped using DBSCAN, and TCRdist sequence similarity was added for clustering within HLA-allele-positive subsets. Repertoires with fewer than 30,000 or more than 120,000 public chains were left out of co-occurrence clustering, as were a handful of repertoires with anomalous nucleotide sharing. In TCRdb, the immuneACCESS table is reduced to in-frame sequences with V and J assigned. These tables do not hold every clone; where another copy was compared, an unresolved V gene accounts for under half, and the others remain unexplained. The V and J calls and clone size come from that table; D and trimming were worked out from the DNA. This sample gives about 160,000 clones in total; over 80% of them show up just once. The ten largest clones capture roughly 4.3% of the sample.

In the case of this clone: Its antigen is unknown. Per-base qualities were not stored, and no clone one base away is much larger.

The cohort was made up of roughly 670 healthy bone marrow donors. All cohort members were sampled while nominally healthy, although unrecorded immune exposures were likely present. The donor was CMV seropositive and was included in the group of almost 300 seropositive cohort members. Every donor gave a peripheral blood sample, and the peripheral blood mononuclear cells from that sample were used for TCR beta sequencing. The Qiagen DNeasy Blood Extraction Kit was used to extract genomic DNA from the blood cell samples. Paper-wide results and their limitations: Only TCR beta chains were sequenced in this cohort, and the absence of alpha or paired-chain data limited detectable features. A cluster of highly shared sequence variants was judged likely to be a technical artifact of the sequencing pipeline. Cytomegalovirus status was reported to be diagnosed by the classifier with high specificity and sensitivity in both the original and validation cohorts. Several of the top co-occurrence clusters appeared to be linked to parvovirus B19, influenza, CMV and Epstein-Barr virus, according to a later analysis. Because the 87-base-pair reads could not distinguish some IMGT-functional V segments, including TRBV6-2 and TRBV6-3, those segments were excluded. In the study, 164 TCR beta chains were listed as associated with cytomegalovirus. At a false discovery rate of 0.05, a later analysis linked some 18,000 TCR beta sequences to specific HLA alleles. Linkage disequilibrium might explain the correlated functional status among segregating V segments, but an unknown experimental factor could not be excluded. In a later genetic analysis, fewer N-insertions in productive TCRs were reported among donors in an Asian-associated ancestry cluster than the roughly 700-donor mean. In a later analysis, most CMV-associated TCR beta chains were found to appear HLA-restricted, with HLA associations seemingly driven largely by CMV exposure. Three of the identified cytomegalovirus-associated TCR beta chains were confirmed in vitro to be specific for cytomegalovirus antigens. Most TCR sequences were seen in very few donors, while some public TCRs were found in many individuals. Presence/absence analyses assumed roughly uniform sequencing depth across donors, an assumption that may not hold. The only immune exposure information available for the cohort was CMV serostatus. In an earlier analysis of about 540 of the donors, most TCR beta V segments were observed in productive rearrangements about 90% or about 30% of the time, broadly matching IMGT annotations. In a later analysis, TCR association rates were found to vary across HLA loci, with the most associated TCRs seen for DRB1 alleles and the fewest for HLA-C alleles. In a later analysis, HLA-associated TCR beta chains showed more clonal expansion and lower generation probabilities than non-associated chains that were equally common. Strong co-occurrence of HLA alleles, especially DR and DQ, made assigning TCR associations to individual alleles difficult. A later genetic analysis associated a missense DCLRE1C variant with V-gene and J-gene trimming of TCR beta chains, and an independent cohort replicated the association. A further reported finding was that TCR beta sequences accurately predicted the HLA-A and HLA-B alleles for most subjects in the first cohort. The earlier analysis of almost 600 of the donors excluded 15 to 20 rarely observed V segments, including chromosome 9 orphons, because counts were too low. According to the authors, the approach could potentially be generalized to other disease states and immunological phenotypes. Because some donors lacked HLA typing at each locus, the association tests relied only on the typed subset.

The sequenced sample was PBMCs. The sequence derives from a man aged 50-60 years in good health and CMV-seropositive. Recombination joined TRBV7-9 with TRBJ2-2; D gene: possibly TRBD1, on 6 matching bases. Read as DNA, the sequence is TGTGCCAGCAGCTTACCGGACGCGGCTGGGGGCCTCGGGGAGCTGTTTTTT. Protein translation: CASSLPDAAGGLGELFF.